This T cell receptor (beta chain) was identified in a study of shared clonotypes between healthy human individuals. All the donors were Caucasian adults who lived in Nashville, Tennessee. CD4+ cells yielded CD45RA+ naive and CD45RA-negative memory subsets. Researchers divided each subset's genomic DNA evenly across several immunoSEQ plates. Libraries were prepared by immunoSEQ multiplex PCR; TCRdb keeps only in-frame clonotypes and omits some of them. The sample shows millions of clones, roughly 94% of them seen only once. Germline-derived CDR1 and CDR2 are MNHEY and SVGAGI. V dropped 6 bases and J dropped 7 bases, with 22 bases sitting between them. CDR3 length: 15 amino acids.

The origin of this receptor is a man younger than 35 in good health. What was sequenced was naive CD4+ T cells sorted from blood. Subset noted: CD45RA+ positively selected. The J gene is TRBJ2-7, the V gene TRBV6-5, with a possible D match to TRBD2 (6 bases). In DNA form, the CDR3 reads TGTGCCAGCAGGACCTACCCGGGACTCAACACTGAGCAGTACTTC. Translated: CASRTYPGLNTEQYF.